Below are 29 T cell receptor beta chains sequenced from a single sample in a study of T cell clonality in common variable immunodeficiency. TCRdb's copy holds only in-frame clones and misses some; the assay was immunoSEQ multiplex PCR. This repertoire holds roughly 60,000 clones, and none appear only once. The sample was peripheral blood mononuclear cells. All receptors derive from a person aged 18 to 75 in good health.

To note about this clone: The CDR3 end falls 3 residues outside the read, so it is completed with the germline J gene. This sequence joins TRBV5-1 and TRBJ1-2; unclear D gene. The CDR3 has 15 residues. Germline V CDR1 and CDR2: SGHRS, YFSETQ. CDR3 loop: CASSPRTSGSYDYTF. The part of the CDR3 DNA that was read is TGCGCCAGCAGCCCCAGGACTAGCGGGAGCTACGAC.

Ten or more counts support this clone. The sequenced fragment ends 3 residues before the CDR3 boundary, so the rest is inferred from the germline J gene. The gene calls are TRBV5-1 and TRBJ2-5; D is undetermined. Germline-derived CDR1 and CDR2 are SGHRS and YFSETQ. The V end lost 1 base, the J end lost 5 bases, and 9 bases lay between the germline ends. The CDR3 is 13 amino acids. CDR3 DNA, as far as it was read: TGCGCCAGCAGCTTGCTGGGCCGGGAGACC. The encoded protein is CASSLLGRET. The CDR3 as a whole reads CASSLLGRETQYF.

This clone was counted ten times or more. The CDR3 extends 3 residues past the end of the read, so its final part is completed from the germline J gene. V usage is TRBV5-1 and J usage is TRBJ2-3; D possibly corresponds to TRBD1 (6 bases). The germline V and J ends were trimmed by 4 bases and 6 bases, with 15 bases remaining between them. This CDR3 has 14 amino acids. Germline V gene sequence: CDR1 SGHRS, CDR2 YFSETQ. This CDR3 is CASSQDSPRDTQYF. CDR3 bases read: TGCGCCAGCAGCCAGGACAGCCCGAGGGATACG.

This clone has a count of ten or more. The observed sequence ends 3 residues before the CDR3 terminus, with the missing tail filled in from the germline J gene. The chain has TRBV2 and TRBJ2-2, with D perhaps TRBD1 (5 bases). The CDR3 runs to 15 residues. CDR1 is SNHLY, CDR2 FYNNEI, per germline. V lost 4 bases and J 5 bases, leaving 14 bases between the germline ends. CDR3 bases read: TGTGCCAGCAGTGGACAGCCCCCTTGGACCGGGGAG. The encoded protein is CASSGQPPWTGE. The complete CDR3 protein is CASSGQPPWTGELFF. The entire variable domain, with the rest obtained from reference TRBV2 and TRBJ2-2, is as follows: EPEVTQTPSHQVTQMGQEVILRCVPISNHLYFYWYRQILGQKVEFLVSFYNNEISEKSEIFDDQFSVERPDGSNFTLKIRSTKLEDSAMYFCASSGQPPWTGELFFGEGSRLTVL.

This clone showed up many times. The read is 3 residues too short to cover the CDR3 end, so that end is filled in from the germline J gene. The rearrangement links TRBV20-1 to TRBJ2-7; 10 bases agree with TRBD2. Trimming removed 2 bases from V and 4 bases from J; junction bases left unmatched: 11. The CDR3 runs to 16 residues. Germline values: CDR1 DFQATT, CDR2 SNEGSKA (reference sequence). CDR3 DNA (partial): TGCAGTGCTAGAAACCCTCTCTCTAGCGGGAGTTACGAG. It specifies CSARNPLSSGSYE. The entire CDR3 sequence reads CSARNPLSSGSYEQYF.

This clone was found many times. The CDR3 is CSAGWTGYHNEQFF. The CDR3 bases that were read are TGCAGTGCAGGATGGACAGGGTACCACAATGAG. The chain recombines TRBV20-1 with TRBJ2-1, with TRBD1 matching over 8 bases. The read terminates 3 residues before the CDR3 end, so the remaining end is supplied by the germline J gene. The CDR3 is 14 amino acids. V lost 6 bases to trimming and J lost 5 bases; unmatched junction nucleotides: 9. Germline V gene lookup returns CDR1 DFQATT and CDR2 SNEGSKA (reference sequence).

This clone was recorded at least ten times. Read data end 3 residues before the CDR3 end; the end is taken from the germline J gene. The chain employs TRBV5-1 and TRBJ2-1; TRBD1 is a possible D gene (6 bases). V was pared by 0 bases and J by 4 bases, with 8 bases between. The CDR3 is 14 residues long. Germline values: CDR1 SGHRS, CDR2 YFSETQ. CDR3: CASSLDREYNEQFF. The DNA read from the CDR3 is TGCGCCAGCAGCTTGGACAGGGAGTACAATGAG.

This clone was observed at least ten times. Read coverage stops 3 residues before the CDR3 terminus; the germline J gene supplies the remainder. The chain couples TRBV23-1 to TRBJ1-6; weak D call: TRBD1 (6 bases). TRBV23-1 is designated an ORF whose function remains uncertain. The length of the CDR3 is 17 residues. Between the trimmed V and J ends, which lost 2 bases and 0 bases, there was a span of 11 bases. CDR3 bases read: TGCGCCAGCAGTCAACCGAAGGACAGCTCCTATAATTCACCC. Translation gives CASSQPKDSSYNSP. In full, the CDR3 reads CASSQPKDSSYNSPLHF.

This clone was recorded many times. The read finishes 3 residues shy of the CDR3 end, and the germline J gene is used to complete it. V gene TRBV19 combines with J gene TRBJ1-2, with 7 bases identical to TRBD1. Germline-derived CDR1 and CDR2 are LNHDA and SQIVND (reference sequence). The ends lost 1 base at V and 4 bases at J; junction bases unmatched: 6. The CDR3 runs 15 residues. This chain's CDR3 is CASSIAPDRSYGYTF. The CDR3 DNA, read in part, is TGTGCCAGTAGTATAGCCCCGGACAGGAGCTATGGC.

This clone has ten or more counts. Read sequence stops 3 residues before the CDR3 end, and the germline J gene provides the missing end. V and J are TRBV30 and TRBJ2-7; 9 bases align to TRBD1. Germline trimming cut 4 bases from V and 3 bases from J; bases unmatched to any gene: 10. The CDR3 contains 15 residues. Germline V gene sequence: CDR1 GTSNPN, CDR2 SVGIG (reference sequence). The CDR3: CAWNPTGQGFYEQYF. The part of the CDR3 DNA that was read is TGTGCCTGGAACCCGACGGGACAGGGCTTCTACGAG. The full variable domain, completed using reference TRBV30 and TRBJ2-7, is SQTIHQWPATLVQPVGSPLSLECTVEGTSNPNLYWYRQAAGRGLQLLFYSVGIGQISSEVPQNLSASRPQDRQFILSSKKLLLSDSGFYLCAWNPTGQGFYEQYFGPGTRLTVT.

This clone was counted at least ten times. The sequenced CDR3 bases are TGTGCCAGCAGCGTACAGGGGCCGAACACTGAA. Translated, it gives CASSVQGPNTE. In full, the CDR3 reads CASSVQGPNTEAFF. This chain links TRBV5-6 with TRBJ1-1, with TRBD1 matching over 7 bases. The read is 3 residues too short to cover the CDR3 end, so that end is filled in from the germline J gene. With 4 bases clipped from V and 1 base from J, the junction kept 4 bases outside the gene matches. Per the germline V gene, CDR1 is SGHDT and CDR2 is YYEEEE. This CDR3 region has 14 residues.

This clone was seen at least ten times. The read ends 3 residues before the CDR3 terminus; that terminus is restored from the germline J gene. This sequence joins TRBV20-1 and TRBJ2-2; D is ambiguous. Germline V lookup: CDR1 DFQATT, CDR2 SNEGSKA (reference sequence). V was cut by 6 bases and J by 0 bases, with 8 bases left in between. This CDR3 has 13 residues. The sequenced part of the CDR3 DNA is TGCAGTGCGAGGCATCCGAACACCGGGGAG. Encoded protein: CSARHPNTGE. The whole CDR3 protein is CSARHPNTGELFF.

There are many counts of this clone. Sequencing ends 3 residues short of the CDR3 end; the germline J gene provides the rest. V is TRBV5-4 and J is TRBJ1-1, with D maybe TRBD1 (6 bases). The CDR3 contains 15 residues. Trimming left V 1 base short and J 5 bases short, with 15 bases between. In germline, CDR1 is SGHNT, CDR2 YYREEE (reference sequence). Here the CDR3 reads CASSLTGYLGTEAFF. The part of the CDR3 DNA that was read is TGTGCCAGCAGCTTGACAGGGTATTTAGGTACTGAA. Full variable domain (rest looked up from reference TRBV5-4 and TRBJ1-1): ETGVTQSPTHLIKTRGQQVTLRCSSQSGHNTVSWYQQALGQGPQFIFQYYREEENGRGNFPPRFSGLQFPNYSSELNVNALELDDSALYLCASSLTGYLGTEAFFGQGTRLTVV.

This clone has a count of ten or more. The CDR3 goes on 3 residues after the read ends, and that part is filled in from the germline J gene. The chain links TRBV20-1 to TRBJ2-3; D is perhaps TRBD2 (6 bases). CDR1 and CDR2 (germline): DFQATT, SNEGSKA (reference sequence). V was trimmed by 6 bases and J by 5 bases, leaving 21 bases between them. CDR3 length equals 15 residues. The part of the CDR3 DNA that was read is TGCAGTGCCCAGGACCCTAGCGCCGCTAAAGATACG. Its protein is CSAQDPSAAKDT. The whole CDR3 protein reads CSAQDPSAAKDTQYF.

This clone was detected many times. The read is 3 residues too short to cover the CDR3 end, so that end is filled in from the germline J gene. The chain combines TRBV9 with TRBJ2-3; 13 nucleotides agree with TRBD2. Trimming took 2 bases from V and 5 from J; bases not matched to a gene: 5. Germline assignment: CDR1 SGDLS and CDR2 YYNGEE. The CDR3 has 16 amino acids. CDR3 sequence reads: CASSVGLAGEEDTQYF. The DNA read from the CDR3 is TGTGCCAGCAGCGTTGGACTAGCGGGAGAAGAAGATACG.

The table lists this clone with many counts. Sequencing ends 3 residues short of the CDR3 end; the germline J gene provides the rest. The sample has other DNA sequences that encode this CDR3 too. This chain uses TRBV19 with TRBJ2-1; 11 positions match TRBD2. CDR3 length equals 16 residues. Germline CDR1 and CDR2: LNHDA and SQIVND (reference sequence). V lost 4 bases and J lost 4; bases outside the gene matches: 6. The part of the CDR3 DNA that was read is TGTGCCAGTAGTACCGGACTAGCGGGCGGATACAATGAG. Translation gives CASSTGLAGGYNE. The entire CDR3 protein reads CASSTGLAGGYNEQFF.

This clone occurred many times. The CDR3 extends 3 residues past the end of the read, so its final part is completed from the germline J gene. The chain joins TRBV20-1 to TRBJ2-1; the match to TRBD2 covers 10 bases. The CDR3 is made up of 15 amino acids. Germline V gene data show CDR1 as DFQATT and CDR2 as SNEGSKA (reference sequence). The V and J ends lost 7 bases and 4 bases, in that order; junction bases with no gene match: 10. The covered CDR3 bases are TGCAGTGGGGGCATAGGGACTAGCGTGTACAATGAG. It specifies CSGGIGTSVYNE. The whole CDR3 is CSGGIGTSVYNEQFF.

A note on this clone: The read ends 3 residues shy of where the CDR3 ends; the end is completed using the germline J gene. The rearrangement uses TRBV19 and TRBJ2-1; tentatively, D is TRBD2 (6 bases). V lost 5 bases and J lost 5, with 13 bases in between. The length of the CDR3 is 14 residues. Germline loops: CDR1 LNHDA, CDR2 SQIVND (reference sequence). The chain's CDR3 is CASSLRGRDNEQFF. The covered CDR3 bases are TGTGCCAGTAGTTTGCGGGGTAGAGACAATGAG.

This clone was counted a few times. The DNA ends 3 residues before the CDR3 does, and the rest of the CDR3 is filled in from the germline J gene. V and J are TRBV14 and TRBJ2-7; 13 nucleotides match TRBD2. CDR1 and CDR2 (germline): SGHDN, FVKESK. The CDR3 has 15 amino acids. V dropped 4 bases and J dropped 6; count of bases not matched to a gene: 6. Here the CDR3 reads CASSLMGLAGSEQYF. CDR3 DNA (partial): TGTGCCAGCAGCCTTATGGGACTAGCGGGAAGCGAG.

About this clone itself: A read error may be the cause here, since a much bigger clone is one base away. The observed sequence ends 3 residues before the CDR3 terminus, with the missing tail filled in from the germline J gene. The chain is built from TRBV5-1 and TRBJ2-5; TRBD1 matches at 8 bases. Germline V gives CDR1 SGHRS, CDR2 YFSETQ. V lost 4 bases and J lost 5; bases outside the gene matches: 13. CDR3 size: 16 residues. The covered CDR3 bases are TGCGCCAGCAGCCCGGGCAGGGGGCGGAATGCGGAGACC. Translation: CASSPGRGRNAET. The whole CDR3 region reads CASSPGRGRNAETQYF.

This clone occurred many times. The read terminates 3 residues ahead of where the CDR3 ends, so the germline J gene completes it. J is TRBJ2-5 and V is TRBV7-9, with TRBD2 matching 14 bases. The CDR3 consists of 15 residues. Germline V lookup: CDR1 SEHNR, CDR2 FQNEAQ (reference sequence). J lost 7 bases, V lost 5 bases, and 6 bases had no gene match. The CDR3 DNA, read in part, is TGTGCCAGCAGCCCGACTAGCGGGAGGGGTGCGACC. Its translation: CASSPTSGRGAT. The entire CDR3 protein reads CASSPTSGRGATQYF.

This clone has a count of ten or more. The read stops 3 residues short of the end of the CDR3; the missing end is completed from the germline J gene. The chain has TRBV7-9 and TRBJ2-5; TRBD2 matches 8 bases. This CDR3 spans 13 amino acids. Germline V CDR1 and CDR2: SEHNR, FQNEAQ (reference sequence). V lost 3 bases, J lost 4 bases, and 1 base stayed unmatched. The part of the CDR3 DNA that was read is TGTGCCAGCAGCTTTGCGGGAGGAGAGACC. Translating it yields CASSFAGGET. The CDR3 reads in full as CASSFAGGETQYF.

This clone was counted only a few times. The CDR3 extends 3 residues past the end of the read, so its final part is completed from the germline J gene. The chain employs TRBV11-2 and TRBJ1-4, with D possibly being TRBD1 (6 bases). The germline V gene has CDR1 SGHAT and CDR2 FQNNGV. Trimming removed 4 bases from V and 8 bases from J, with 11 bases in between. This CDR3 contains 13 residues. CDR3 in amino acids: CASSSDSREKLFF. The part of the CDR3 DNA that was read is TGTGCCAGCAGCTCGGACAGTAGAGAAAAA.

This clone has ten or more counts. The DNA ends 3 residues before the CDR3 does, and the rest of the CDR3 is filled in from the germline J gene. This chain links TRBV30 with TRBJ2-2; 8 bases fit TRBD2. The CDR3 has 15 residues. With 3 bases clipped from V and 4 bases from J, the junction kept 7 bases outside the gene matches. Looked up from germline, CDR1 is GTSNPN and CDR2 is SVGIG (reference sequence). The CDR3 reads CAWRTSEARTGELFF. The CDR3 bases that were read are TGTGCCTGGAGGACTAGCGAAGCTCGCACCGGGGAG. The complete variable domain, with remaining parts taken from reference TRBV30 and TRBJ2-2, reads SQTIHQWPATLVQPVGSPLSLECTVEGTSNPNLYWYRQAAGRGLQLLFYSVGIGQISSEVPQNLSASRPQDRQFILSSKKLLLSDSGFYLCAWRTSEARTGELFFGEGSRLTVL.

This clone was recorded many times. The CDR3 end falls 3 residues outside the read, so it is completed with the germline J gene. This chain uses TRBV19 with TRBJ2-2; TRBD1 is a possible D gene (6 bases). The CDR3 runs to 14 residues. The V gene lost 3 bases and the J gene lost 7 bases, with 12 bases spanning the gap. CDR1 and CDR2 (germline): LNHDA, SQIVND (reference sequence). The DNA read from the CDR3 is TGTGCCAGTAGTATCAAAGGGGGTGGCGGGGAG. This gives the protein CASSIKGGGGE. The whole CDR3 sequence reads CASSIKGGGGELFF.

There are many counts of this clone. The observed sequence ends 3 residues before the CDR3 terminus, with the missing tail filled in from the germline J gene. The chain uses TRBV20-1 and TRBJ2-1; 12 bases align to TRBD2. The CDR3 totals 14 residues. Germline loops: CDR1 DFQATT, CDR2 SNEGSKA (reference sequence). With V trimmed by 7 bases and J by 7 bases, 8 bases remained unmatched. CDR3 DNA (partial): TGCAGTGGCGGACTAGCGGGGACCACTAATGAG. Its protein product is CSGGLAGTTNE. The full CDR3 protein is CSGGLAGTTNEQFF.

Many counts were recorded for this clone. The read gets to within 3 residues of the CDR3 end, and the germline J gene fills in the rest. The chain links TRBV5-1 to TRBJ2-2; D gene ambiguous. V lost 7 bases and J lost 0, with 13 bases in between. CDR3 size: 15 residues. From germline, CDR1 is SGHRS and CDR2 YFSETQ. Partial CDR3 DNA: TGCGCCAGCTTTGTGAACTACGCGAACACCGGGGAG. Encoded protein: CASFVNYANTGE. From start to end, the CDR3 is CASFVNYANTGELFF.

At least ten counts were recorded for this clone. The CDR3 protein is CASSGTGRNEQFF. CDR3 DNA, as far as it was read: TGTGCCAGCAGTGGGACAGGGAGAAATGAG. This chain links TRBV2 with TRBJ2-1; TRBD1 agrees at 8 bases. Sequencing ends 3 residues short of the CDR3 end; the germline J gene provides the rest. CDR3 length: 13 amino acids. Germline V gene sequence: CDR1 SNHLY, CDR2 FYNNEI. The trim removed 4 bases at V and 7 bases at J, leaving 3 bases unmatched.

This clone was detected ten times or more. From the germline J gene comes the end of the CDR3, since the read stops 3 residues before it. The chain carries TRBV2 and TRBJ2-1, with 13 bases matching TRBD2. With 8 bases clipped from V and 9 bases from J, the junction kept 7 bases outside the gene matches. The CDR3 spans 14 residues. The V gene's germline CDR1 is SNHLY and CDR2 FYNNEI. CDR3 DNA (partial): TGTGCCAGCTTACTAGCGGGAGGGGGTGGTGAG. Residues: CASLLAGGGGE. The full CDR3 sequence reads CASLLAGGGGEQFF.